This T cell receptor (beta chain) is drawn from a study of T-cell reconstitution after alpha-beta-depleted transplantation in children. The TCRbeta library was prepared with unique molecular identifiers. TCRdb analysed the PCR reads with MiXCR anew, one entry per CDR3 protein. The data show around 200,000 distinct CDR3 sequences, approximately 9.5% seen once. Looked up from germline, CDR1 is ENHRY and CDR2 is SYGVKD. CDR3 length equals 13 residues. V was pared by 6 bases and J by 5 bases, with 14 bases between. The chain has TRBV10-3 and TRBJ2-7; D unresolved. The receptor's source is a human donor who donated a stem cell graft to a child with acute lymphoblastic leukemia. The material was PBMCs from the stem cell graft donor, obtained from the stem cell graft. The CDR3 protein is CAIRGVGSDEQYF. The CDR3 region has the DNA TGTGCCATCAGGGGTGTCGGGTCGGACGAGCAGTACTTC.